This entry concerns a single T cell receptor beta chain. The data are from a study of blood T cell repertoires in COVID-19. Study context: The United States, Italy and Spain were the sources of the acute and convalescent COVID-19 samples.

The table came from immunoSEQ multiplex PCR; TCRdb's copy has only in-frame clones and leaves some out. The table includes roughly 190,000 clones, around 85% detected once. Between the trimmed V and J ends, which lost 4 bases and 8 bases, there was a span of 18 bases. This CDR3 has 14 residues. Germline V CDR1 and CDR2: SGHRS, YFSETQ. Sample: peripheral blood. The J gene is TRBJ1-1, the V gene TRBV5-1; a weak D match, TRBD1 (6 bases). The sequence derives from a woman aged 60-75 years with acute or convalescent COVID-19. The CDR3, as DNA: TGCGCCAGCAGCGGGCAGGACAGTGCCGTAGAAGCTTTCTTT. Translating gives CASSGQDSAVEAFF.